This section outlines one TCR beta chain sequence together with its context. Its antigen remains unknown. 13 Jbeta primers and 60 Vbeta primers were used for the PCR. Sequencing used immunoSEQ multiplex PCR; TCRdb keeps in-frame clones, though not all of them. The sample lists around 230,000 clones, roughly 85% occurring once. The CDR3 loop spans 13 amino acids. Germline CDR1 reads SGHDT; CDR2 reads YYEEEE. V gave up 1 base and J gave up 13 bases; unmatched junction bases: 8. This entry is derived from a study of cytomegalovirus exposure and HLA in healthy donors. Study information: Some 90 million unique TCRs from HLA-typed donors were held in an early data release. Most genotyped donors, about four fifths of some 400, had Caucasian-associated genetic ancestry.

Notes on the study in general: TCR beta chains numbering under 200 were designated cytomegalovirus-associated. A few CMV-associated chains were confirmed in vitro to be specific for CMV antigens.

This receptor was identified in a male donor in good health and CMV-seronegative. Input material: PBMCs. The chain uses TRBV5-6 and TRBJ1-3; 7 nucleotides line up with TRBD1. The CDR3 loop is CASSLPYGTEIYF. CDR3 bases: TGTGCCAGCAGCTTGCCGTATGGGACAGAAATATATTTT. Full variable domain (rest looked up from reference TRBV5-6 and TRBJ1-3): DAGVTQSPTHLIKTRGQQVTLRCSPKSGHDTVSWYQQALGQGPQFIFQYYEEEERQRGNFPDRFSGHQFPNYSSELNVNALLLGDSALYLCASSLPYGTEIYFGEGSWLTVV.